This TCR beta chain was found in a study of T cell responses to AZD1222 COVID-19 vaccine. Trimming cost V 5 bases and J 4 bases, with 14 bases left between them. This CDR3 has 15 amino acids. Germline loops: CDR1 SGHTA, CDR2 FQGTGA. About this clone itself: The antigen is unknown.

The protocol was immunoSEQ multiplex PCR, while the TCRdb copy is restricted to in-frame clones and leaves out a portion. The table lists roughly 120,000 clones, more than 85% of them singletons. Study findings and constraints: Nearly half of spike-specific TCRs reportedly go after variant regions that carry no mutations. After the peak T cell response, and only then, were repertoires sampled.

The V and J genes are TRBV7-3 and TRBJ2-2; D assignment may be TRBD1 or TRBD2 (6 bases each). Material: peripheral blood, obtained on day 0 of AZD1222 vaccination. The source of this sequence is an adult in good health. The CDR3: CASSIVEGGTGELFF. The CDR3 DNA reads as TGTGCCAGCAGCATCGTAGAGGGGGGCACCGGGGAGCTGTTTTTT.